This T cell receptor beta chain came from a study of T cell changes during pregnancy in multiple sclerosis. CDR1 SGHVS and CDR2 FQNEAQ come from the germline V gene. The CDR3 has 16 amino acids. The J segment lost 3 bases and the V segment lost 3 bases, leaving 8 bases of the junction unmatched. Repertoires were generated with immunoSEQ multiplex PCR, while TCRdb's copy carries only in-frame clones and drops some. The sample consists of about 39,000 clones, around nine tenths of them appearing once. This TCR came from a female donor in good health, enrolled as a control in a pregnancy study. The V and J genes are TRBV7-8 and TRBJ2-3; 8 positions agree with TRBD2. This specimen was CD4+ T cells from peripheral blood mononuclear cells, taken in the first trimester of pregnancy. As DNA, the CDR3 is TGTGCCAGCAGCTTCCGGGGGGGCGGGTGGACAGATACGCAGTATTTT. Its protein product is CASSFRGGGWTDTQYF. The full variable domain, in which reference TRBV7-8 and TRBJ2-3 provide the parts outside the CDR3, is GAGVSQSPRYKVAKRGQDVALRCDPISGHVSLFWYQQALGQGPEFLTYFQNEAQLDKSGLPSDRFFAERPEGSVSTLKIQRTQQEDSAVYLCASSFRGGGWTDTQYFGPGTRLTVL.